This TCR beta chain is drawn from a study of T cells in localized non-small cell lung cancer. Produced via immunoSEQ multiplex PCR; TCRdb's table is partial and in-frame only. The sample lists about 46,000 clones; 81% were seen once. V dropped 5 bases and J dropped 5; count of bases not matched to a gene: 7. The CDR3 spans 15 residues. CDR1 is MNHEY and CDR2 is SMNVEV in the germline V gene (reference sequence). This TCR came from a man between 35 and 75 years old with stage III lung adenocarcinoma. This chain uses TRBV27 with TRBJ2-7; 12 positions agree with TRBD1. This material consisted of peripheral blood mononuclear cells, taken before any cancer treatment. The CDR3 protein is CASSAGTGGANEQYF. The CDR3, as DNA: TGTGCCAGCAGTGCCGGGACAGGGGGCGCGAACGAGCAGTACTTC.